One and the same sample provided the 17 T cell receptor beta chains below, sequenced in a study of regulatory T cells in long-lasting Graves disease. Time point: persistent/refractory GD, antithyroid drugs over 5 years with positive TRAb. Generation of the TCR library employed RNA extracted from PBMCs. Researchers made TCR beta libraries by using iRepertoire HTBI primers and running Arm-PCR on CDR3 regions. MiXCR, applied by TCRdb to the multiplex PCR reads, yields one record per CDR3 protein. The sample contains around 450,000 distinct CDR3 sequences, roughly a fifth of which appear only once. The sample in question was peripheral blood mononuclear cells (PBMCs), obtained when the disease was refractory, from a patient treated with antithyroid drugs. The receptors come from a female donor with Graves disease.

This clonotype has ten or more counts. The DNA of the CDR3 is TGTGCCAGCAGTTTCATCAGGACGGGAGCAAATCAGCCCCAGCATTTT. Translation: CASSFIRTGANQPQHF. The V and J genes are TRBV28 and TRBJ1-5; D unresolved. Germline V gene data show CDR1 as MDHEN and CDR2 as SYDVKM. This CDR3 has 16 residues. V gave up 3 bases and J gave up 4 bases, with 16 bases separating them.

This clonotype has only a few counts. This chain links TRBV20-1 with TRBJ2-7; perhaps TRBD2 as D (6 bases). The CDR3 is 15 residues long. V was clipped by 5 bases and J by 3 bases, with 20 bases between them. The germline CDR1 and CDR2 sequences are DFQATT and SNEGSKA (reference sequence). Written as DNA, the CDR3 is TGCAGTGCTCCCCCAGGAGGGCGGCCTGACTACGAGCAGTACTTC. Its protein is CSAPPGGRPDYEQYF.

This clonotype showed up many times. The rearrangement links TRBV28 to TRBJ1-2; D is uncertain. The CDR3 consists of 13 residues. V dropped 4 bases and J dropped 4 bases, with 10 bases sitting between them. Germline CDR1 and CDR2: MDHEN and SYDVKM. The CDR3 DNA is TGTGCCAGCAGTTCTACCATAGCCTATGGCTACACCTTC. It encodes CASSSTIAYGYTF.

This clonotype showed up many times. The chain links TRBV28 to TRBJ2-7; maybe TRBD1 (6 bases). The CDR3 sequence is 16 residues long. The V gene's germline CDR1 is MDHEN and CDR2 SYDVKM. V was cut by 1 base and J by 0 bases, with 13 bases left in between. The CDR3 sequence: CASSLYPGASSYEQYF. DNA of the CDR3: TGTGCCAGCAGTTTATACCCAGGGGCGAGCTCCTACGAGCAGTACTTC.

The chain couples TRBV19 to TRBJ2-2; D is uncertain. The V and J ends lost 3 bases and 6 bases respectively, with 20 bases between them. This CDR3 is 17 amino acids long. Per the germline V gene, CDR1 is LNHDA and CDR2 is SQIVND (reference sequence). The DNA for the CDR3 is TGTGCCAGTAGTATCATTCAGGTGTCAATGCTGCCCGGGGAGCTGTTTTTT. Its translation: CASSIIQVSMLPGELFF.

The sample holds many counts of this clonotype. V gene TRBV28 combines with J gene TRBJ2-7; 8 positions agree with TRBD2. Germline-derived CDR1 and CDR2 are MDHEN and SYDVKM. CDR3 length: 15 amino acids. The V segment lost 1 base and the J segment 3 bases; nucleotides outside the gene matches: 5. CDR3 nucleotide sequence: TGTGCCAGCAGTTTATCCCCCGGGGGGGGCTACGAGCAGTACTTC. Residues: CASSLSPGGGYEQYF.

In its sample, this clonotype was seen many times. This chain joins TRBV12-3 or TRBV12-4 and TRBJ2-5; D is perhaps TRBD1 or TRBD2 (6 bases each). V was pared by 8 bases and J by 2 bases, with 12 bases between. This CDR3 comprises 13 residues. This CDR3 reads CASGGLDQETQYF. For the CDR3, the DNA is TGTGCCAGCGGGGGGCTGGATCAAGAGACCCAGTACTTC.

This clonotype was seen a few times. The DNA of the CDR3 is TGCAGTGCTAGAGAGGGCGGTAGAGGGAGGGACACTGAAGCTTTCTTT. Translation gives CSAREGGRGRDTEAFF. The genes are TRBV20-1 and TRBJ1-1; D ambiguous. Per the germline V gene, CDR1 is DFQATT and CDR2 is SNEGSKA (reference sequence). V was shortened by 0 bases and J by 3 bases, with 17 bases between the two germline ends. CDR3 length: 16 amino acids.

This clonotype has ten or more counts. The genes are TRBV28 and TRBJ1-5; D gene unclear. Per the germline V gene, CDR1 is MDHEN and CDR2 is SYDVKM. CDR3 length: 14 amino acids. V gave up 3 bases and J gave up 7 bases, with 13 bases separating them. The chain's CDR3 is CASSFPAPHQPQHF. The CDR3 DNA follows: TGTGCCAGCAGTTTCCCGGCGCCCCACCAGCCCCAGCATTTT.

In its sample, this clonotype was seen many times. The V gene is TRBV25-1, the J gene TRBJ2-7; D is perhaps TRBD1 or TRBD2 (5 bases each). With 4 bases removed from V and 4 bases from J, the gap between germline ends came to 14 bases. The CDR3 contains 14 residues. In germline, CDR1 is MGHDK, CDR2 SYGVNS. The CDR3: CASSGRASFYEQYF. For the CDR3, the DNA is TGTGCCAGCAGTGGCAGGGCTAGCTTTTACGAGCAGTACTTC.

This clonotype was counted ten times or more. The chain recombines TRBV13 with TRBJ2-5; 11 bases map to TRBD1. With V trimmed by 4 bases and J by 2 bases, 6 bases remained unmatched. The germline gives CDR1 PRHDT, CDR2 FYEKMQ (reference sequence). The CDR3 is 16 residues long. CDR3 bases: TGTGCCAGCAGCTCGGGGGGACAGGGGGGACAAGAGACCCAGTACTTC. Translating gives CASSSGGQGGQETQYF. Based on the CDR3 plus reference TRBV13 and TRBJ2-5, the full variable domain is AAGVIQSPRHLIKEKRETATLKCYPIPRHDTVYWYQQGPGQDPQFLISFYEKMQSDKGSIPDRFSAQQFSDYHSELNMSSLELGDSALYFCASSSGGQGGQETQYFGPGTRLLVL.

This clonotype came up many times. The CDR3 region has the DNA TGTGCCAGCAGCCAAAAGGTGGGGGCCCATATGAACACTGAAGCTTTCTTT. It is translated as CASSQKVGAHMNTEAFF. J is TRBJ1-1 and V is TRBV6-1, with D possibly TRBD1 on 6 matching bases. Germline V gene data show CDR1 as MNHNS and CDR2 as SASEGT. The V end lost 6 bases, the J end lost 0 bases, and 20 bases lay between the germline ends. The CDR3 consists of 17 residues.

The table lists this clonotype with many counts. The rearrangement uses TRBV6-2 or TRBV6-3 and TRBJ1-1; D remains unclear. The CDR3 sequence is 15 residues long. Between the trimmed V and J ends, which lost 0 bases and 3 bases, there was a span of 11 bases. CDR1 is MNHEY, CDR2 SVGEGT, per germline. CDR3 residues: CASSYSGSQDTEAFF. DNA for the CDR3: TGTGCCAGCAGTTACTCGGGCAGCCAAGACACTGAAGCTTTCTTT.

This clonotype was observed a handful of times. V is TRBV13 and J is TRBJ2-7; D might be TRBD1 (5 bases). The germline gives CDR1 PRHDT, CDR2 FYEKMQ (reference sequence). V gave up 5 bases and J gave up 0 bases, with 11 bases separating them. This CDR3 spans 14 amino acids. CDR3 DNA sequence: TGTGCCAGCAGCGAAGACAGTACCTCCTACGAGCAGTACTTC. Translation gives CASSEDSTSYEQYF.

There are many counts of this clonotype. The junction departs from the called germline gene at one end, perhaps through a read error. This chain joins TRBV6-1 and TRBJ1-4; no clear D. Germline V gene lookup returns CDR1 MNHNS and CDR2 SASEGT. The CDR3 loop spans 13 amino acids. The CDR3 bases are TGTGCCAGCAGCCAACCAACGAATGAAAAACTGTTTTTT. It specifies CASSQPTNEKLFF.

This clonotype was seen a few times. This sequence joins TRBV6-2 or TRBV6-3 and TRBJ2-7; D gene uncertain. CDR1 MNHEY and CDR2 SVGEGT come from the germline V gene. With 4 bases removed from V and 4 bases from J, the gap between germline ends came to 8 bases. The CDR3 contains 12 residues. In DNA form, the CDR3 reads TGTGCCAGCAGTTTCTCCCAGTACGAGCAGTACTTC. Translated, it gives CASSFSQYEQYF.

This clonotype was detected a few times. V and J are TRBV28 and TRBJ2-4; 11 bases match TRBD2. V dropped 4 bases and J dropped 0; count of bases not matched to a gene: 8. The CDR3 extends over 18 amino acids. Germline assignment: CDR1 MDHEN and CDR2 SYDVKM. CDR3 DNA: TGTGCCAGCAGTTCACTTATAGCGGGAGGGGTAGCCAAAAACATTCAGTACTTC. Its protein product is CASSSLIAGGVAKNIQYF.